Below are 11 T cell receptor beta chains sequenced from a single sample in a study of vaccination effects on CD4 cells after COVID-19. For these receptors, no antigen is known. The data were produced by immunoSEQ multiplex PCR, yet TCRdb's version contains in-frame clones alone and is incomplete. The sample lists some 70,000 clones, 65% to 80% occurring once. At the end of approximately 10 days of culture, CD4+ T cells were isolated. The vaccine given was either BNT162b2 or mRNA-1273, in two doses. Sequencing was performed on CD4+ T cells from PBMCs cultured without peptide, taken after COVID-19 vaccination. These TCRs come from a human donor who received a COVID-19 vaccine.

A few counts support this clone. The rearrangement joins TRBV3-1 (or the pseudogene TRBV3-2) to TRBJ1-1, with no clear D. Germline V gene sequence: CDR1 LGHDT, CDR2 YNNKEL (reference sequence). The V end lost 4 bases, the J end lost 2 bases, and 2 bases lay between the germline ends. There are 11 residues in the CDR3. The CDR3 nucleotides are TGTGCCAGCAGCCGCAACACTGAAGCTTTCTTT. This gives the protein CASSRNTEAFF.

The chain has TRBV6-5 and TRBJ1-5, with D possibly being TRBD1 (6 bases). The CDR3 is made up of 13 amino acids. Trimming cost V 5 bases and J 2 bases, with 7 bases left between them. The germline V gene has CDR1 MNHEY and CDR2 SVGAGI. The CDR3 DNA is TGTGCCAGCAGTCGACAGGGCAATCAGCCCCAGCATTTT. Its translation is CASSRQGNQPQHF.

The V and J genes are TRBV21-1 and TRBJ2-3; TRBD2 reflects the table's D call only, with no check against the DNA. TRBV21-1 is an annotated pseudogene. This CDR3 spans 16 amino acids. The CDR3 loop is CASSGTSGGFTDTQYF. In nucleotides, the CDR3 is TGTGCCAGCAGCGGGACTAGCGGGGGCTTCACAGATACGCAGTATTTT.

V gene TRBV24-1 combines with J gene TRBJ1-1; the D gene is possibly TRBD1 (6 bases). V was cut by 6 bases and J by 5 bases, with 18 bases left in between. The CDR3 has 15 amino acids. Germline assignment: CDR1 KGHDR and CDR2 SFDVKD. In nucleotides, the CDR3 is TGTGCCACCAGTTCGGCAGGGGATGTAGTTACTGAAGCTTTCTTT. Translated: CATSSAGDVVTEAFF.

This chain joins TRBV10-2 and TRBJ2-2; no clear D gene. Per germline, CDR1 WSHSY and CDR2 SAAADI. The CDR3 has 15 residues. Trimming removed 4 bases at V and 1 base at J, with 10 bases between. The CDR3, as DNA: TGCGCCAGCAGTGCGATAGCCGTGAACACCGGGGAGCTGTTTTTT. Translating it yields CASSAIAVNTGELFF.

This clone appeared a few times. This chain uses TRBV24-1 with TRBJ2-3; either TRBD1 or TRBD2 may supply D (6 bases each). CDR1 and CDR2 from the germline V gene are KGHDR and SFDVKD. V gave up 2 bases and J gave up 3 bases, with 20 bases separating them. The CDR3 runs 18 residues. The CDR3 sequence: CATSDYGGLEERTDTQYF. The CDR3 region has the DNA TGTGCCACCAGTGATTACGGGGGCTTGGAGGAGAGGACAGATACGCAGTATTTT.

The genes are TRBV24-1 and TRBJ2-2; TRBD1 matches at 11 bases. CDR1 and CDR2 from the germline V gene are KGHDR and SFDVKD. V gave up 4 bases and J gave up 2 bases; unmatched junction bases: 8. This CDR3 has 18 amino acids. CDR3 in DNA: TGTGCCACCAGTGACTCGCGCGGACAGGGGGCCAACACCGGGGAGCTGTTTTTT. Amino acid sequence: CATSDSRGQGANTGELFF.

This chain connects TRBV6-5 to TRBJ2-7, with 9 bases identical to TRBD2. J lost 2 bases, V lost 6 bases, and 8 bases had no gene match. CDR3 length equals 15 residues. Germline-derived CDR1 and CDR2 are MNHEY and SVGAGI. CDR3 nucleotide sequence: TGTGCCAGCAGAACCTCTGGCGGGGGGGCCTACGAGCAGTACGTC. Translated, it gives CASRTSGGGAYEQYV.

This sequence joins TRBV7-2 and TRBJ2-3; 7 bases match TRBD2. Looked up from germline, CDR1 is SGHTA and CDR2 is FQGNSA. Losses at the gene ends were 5 bases for V and 6 bases for J; bases not matched to a gene: 8. The CDR3 loop spans 14 amino acids. The CDR3, as DNA: TGTGCCAGCAGCACCGGACTAGGACGGGATACGCAGTATTTT. Its protein is CASSTGLGRDTQYF.

This chain links TRBV27 with TRBJ1-1, with D perhaps TRBD1 (6 bases). The CDR3 extends over 12 amino acids. Trimming removed 4 bases from V and 8 bases from J, with 11 bases in between. Germline V gene sequence: CDR1 MNHEY, CDR2 SMNVEV (reference sequence). The CDR3 is CASSSPGTEAFF. The CDR3 DNA is TGTGCCAGCAGTTCGCCCGGGACAGAAGCTTTCTTT.

This chain connects TRBV4-1 to TRBJ2-2, with D possibly being TRBD1 (6 bases). V shed 4 bases and J shed 3 bases, with 12 bases lying between them. This CDR3 contains 15 residues. CDR1 MGHRA and CDR2 YSYEKL come from the germline V gene. CDR3 DNA sequence: TGCGCCAGCAGCCGAGGTCAGGGGTACACCGGGGAGCTGTTTTTT. Its protein product is CASSRGQGYTGELFF.